These T cell receptor beta chains were read from a single sample in a study of cytomegalovirus exposure and HLA in healthy donors. Data came from immunoSEQ multiplex PCR; TCRdb stores just in-frame clones and leaves some out. The top ten clones hold roughly 0.32% of a sample with about 200,000 clones, 86% of them seen once. Material: PBMCs. These receptors came from a woman in her 30s in good health and CMV-seronegative. The CDR3 runs from the conserved cysteine through the conserved F or W. D genes are given only for firm matches. Clone size is shown for a subset of rows, as once, few, many or a class of expanded clone.

v_call,d_call,clone_size,j_call,cdr3_nt,cdr3_aa
TRBV5-1,NA,NA,TRBJ2-3,TGCGCCAGCAGCTTGGAACCCCCCGGGAGCACAGATACGCAGTATTTT,CASSLEPPGSTDTQYF
TRBV28,NA,NA,TRBJ2-2,TGTGCCAGCAGTCCCTGGACAGACAACACCGGGGAGCTGTTTTTT,CASSPWTDNTGELFF
TRBV4-2,TRBD1,NA,TRBJ1-1,TGTGCCAGCAGCCGCGGACAGGGGGATGTGAACACTGAAGCTTTCTTT,CASSRGQGDVNTEAFF
TRBV7-3,NA,once,TRBJ2-3,TGTGCCAGCAGCTTAACTGCGGGTTATAAAGATACGCAGTATTTT,CASSLTAGYKDTQYF
TRBV2,TRBD2,once,TRBJ2-1,TGTGCCAGCAGCCGAGAGACTAGCGGGAGCGTTGAGCAGTTCTTC,CASSRETSGSVEQFF
TRBV29-1,NA,few,TRBJ2-1,TGCAGCGTTGAAGATGGGAGAGGGCAGTTCTTC,CSVEDGRGQFF
TRBV2,TRBD2,NA,TRBJ2-2,TGTGCCAGCGGGCCAGCGGGAGTCTTAGACACCGGGGAGCTGTTTTTT,CASGPAGVLDTGELFF
TRBV7-8,TRBD2,NA,TRBJ2-1,TGTGCCAGCAGCCGCGACCCGGGACTAGCGGGAGTTAATGAGCAGTTCTTC,CASSRDPGLAGVNEQFF
TRBV5-5,NA,NA,TRBJ1-1,TGTGCCAGCAGCTGGAGTGGACATTCTAACACTGAAGCTTTCTTT,CASSWSGHSNTEAFF
TRBV27,NA,NA,TRBJ2-2,TGTGCCAGCAGTTTGTACCGGGAGAGCACCGGGGAGCTGTTTTTT,CASSLYRESTGELFF
TRBV30,NA,NA,TRBJ2-1,TGTGCCTGGACGGCGGACTACAATGAGCAGTTCTTC,CAWTADYNEQFF
TRBV6-1,NA,NA,TRBJ2-5,TGTGCCACCACGGTCGGGAGAAGGGTCCAAGAGACCCAGTACTTC,CATTVGRRVQETQYF
TRBV2,NA,NA,TRBJ1-1,TGTGCCAGCAGTGTGACATCCATGAACACTGAAGCTTTCTTT,CASSVTSMNTEAFF
TRBV11-3,NA,NA,TRBJ2-2,TGTGCCAGCAGCTTACTCCCAGGGTCAAACACCGGGGAGCTGTTTTTT,CASSLLPGSNTGELFF
TRBV7-8,NA,NA,TRBJ2-3,TGTGCCAGCAGCCTCAGGAGCGGGACAAGCACAGATACGCAGTATTTT,CASSLRSGTSTDTQYF
TRBV5-1,NA,NA,TRBJ2-7,TGCGCCAGCAGCGCCGGGACTCTGGCCTACGAGCAGTACTTC,CASSAGTLAYEQYF
TRBV7-8,TRBD2,few,TRBJ2-5,TGTGCCAGCAGCTTAGGAAGACTAGCGGTCCGAGAGACCCAGTACTTC,CASSLGRLAVRETQYF
TRBV27,NA,NA,TRBJ2-7,TGTGCCAGCAGTTTATCCGCCGGGAGAATCTCCTACGAGCAGTACTTC,CASSLSAGRISYEQYF
TRBV7-6,NA,NA,TRBJ2-5,TGTGCCAGCAGCTTCTCCGGGACAAACAACCAAGAGACCCAGTACTTC,CASSFSGTNNQETQYF
TRBV18,NA,NA,TRBJ2-5,TGTGCCAGCTCACCACCGGGACATGCAGAGACCCAGTACTTC,CASSPPGHAETQYF
TRBV7-8,NA,few,TRBJ2-3,TGTGCCAGCAGCTTACAACTTACCCCGACGCAGTATTTT,CASSLQLTPTQYF
TRBV7-2,TRBD2,NA,TRBJ2-7,TGTGCCAGCAGCTGGGCGGGGGATCGGTACGAGCAGTACTTC,CASSWAGDRYEQYF
TRBV7-9,NA,NA,TRBJ2-1,TGTGCCAGCAGCTTTGGAGAGAACAATGAGCAGTTCTTC,CASSFGENNEQFF